A selection of T cell receptor beta chains follows, all from one sample in a study of shared clonotypes between healthy human individuals. This table comes from immunoSEQ multiplex PCR, and its TCRdb copy is limited to in-frame clones, with some not included. The sample has some 2 million clones, roughly 96% seen once; the top ten hold 0.13%. Input material: naive CD4+ T cells sorted from blood. These receptors all stem from a man younger than 30 in good health. CDR3s include the opening cysteine and the closing phenylalanine or tryptophan. The D gene is left open where the match is weak. Size tells how often a clone was seen (once, few, many) or the class of an expanded clone, and some rows leave it out.

CDR3nt: TGCGCCAGCAGTCCGGGACTAGCGGGGGTTAACACCGGGGAGCTGTTTTTT
CDR3aa: CASSPGLAGVNTGELFF
d_gene: TRBD2
v_gene: TRBV4-1
j_gene: TRBJ2-2
abundance: .

CDR3nt: TGTGCCAGCAGTTTGCAGGGTGCAACTAATGAAAAACTGTTTTTT
CDR3aa: CASSLQGATNEKLFF
d_gene: .
v_gene: TRBV28
j_gene: TRBJ1-4
abundance: .

CDR3nt: TGTGCCAGCAGTCCAGGACAGGGGATCACCTACGAGCAGTACTTC
CDR3aa: CASSPGQGITYEQYF
d_gene: TRBD1
v_gene: TRBV6-5
j_gene: TRBJ2-7
abundance: .

CDR3nt: TGTGCCAGCAGCTTCGACTCGAGGGAGACCCAGTACTTC
CDR3aa: CASSFDSRETQYF
d_gene: .
v_gene: TRBV5-4
j_gene: TRBJ2-5
abundance: .

CDR3nt: TGCAGCGTTGTTAGGGGAGACACCGGGGAGCTGTTTTTT
CDR3aa: CSVVRGDTGELFF
d_gene: .
v_gene: TRBV29-1
j_gene: TRBJ2-2
abundance: .

CDR3nt: TGTGCCAGCAGTGAAGCGGGGGCGATGGGCGACACCATATATTTT
CDR3aa: CASSEAGAMGDTIYF
d_gene: .
v_gene: TRBV2
j_gene: TRBJ1-3
abundance: once

CDR3nt: TGTGCCTGGAGTCGGGGGAAGGCCTTCCCAAGGTCCTACGAGCAGTACTTC
CDR3aa: CAWSRGKAFPRSYEQYF
d_gene: .
v_gene: TRBV30
j_gene: TRBJ2-7
abundance: .

CDR3nt: TGTGCCAGCAAAGGAAGAGATGGACTAGGATACTACGAGCAGTACTTC
CDR3aa: CASKGRDGLGYYEQYF
d_gene: TRBD2
v_gene: TRBV6-6
j_gene: TRBJ2-7
abundance: .

CDR3nt: TGTGCCAGCAGCTCCACTAGCGGCACCCTGAGGGAGACCCAGTACTTC
CDR3aa: CASSSTSGTLRETQYF
d_gene: TRBD2
v_gene: TRBV7-2
j_gene: TRBJ2-5
abundance: .

CDR3nt: TGTGCCAGCAGCTTAGGTTGGCCCTACGGGACTGAAGCTTTCTTT
CDR3aa: CASSLGWPYGTEAFF
d_gene: .
v_gene: TRBV11-2
j_gene: TRBJ1-1
abundance: .

CDR3nt: TGTGCCAGCAGTTCTCCCCCCCGGGGGGGCGGGAATTCACCCCTCCACTTT
CDR3aa: CASSSPPRGGGNSPLHF
d_gene: .
v_gene: TRBV28
j_gene: TRBJ1-6
abundance: .

CDR3nt: TGCACCAGCTCTCCCGGGACAGATAACGATGTCGGGGGAAGCTCCTATAATTCACCCCTCCACTTT
CDR3aa: CTSSPGTDNDVGGSSYNSPLHF
d_gene: .
v_gene: TRBV1
j_gene: TRBJ1-6
abundance: .

CDR3nt: TGTGCCAGCAGTTCGCTACTAGCGGGAGTCCCAGATACGCAGTATTTT
CDR3aa: CASSSLLAGVPDTQYF
d_gene: TRBD2
v_gene: TRBV27
j_gene: TRBJ2-3
abundance: .

CDR3nt: TGTGCCAGTAGTACCCCGGGGGGAGGCGAAAAACTGTTTTTT
CDR3aa: CASSTPGGGEKLFF
d_gene: .
v_gene: TRBV19
j_gene: TRBJ1-4
abundance: .

CDR3nt: TGTGCCAGCAGCCAAAATGGGGTGTGGAATCAGCCCCAGCATTTT
CDR3aa: CASSQNGVWNQPQHF
d_gene: .
v_gene: TRBV9
j_gene: TRBJ1-5
abundance: .

CDR3nt: TGTGCCAGCAGGAGCGACAGGGGGCCTCCCTTTACCTACGAGCAGTACTTC
CDR3aa: CASRSDRGPPFTYEQYF
d_gene: TRBD1
v_gene: TRBV27
j_gene: TRBJ2-7
abundance: .

CDR3nt: TGTGCCTGGAATACTGAGGACATTCAGTACTTC
CDR3aa: CAWNTEDIQYF
d_gene: .
v_gene: TRBV30
j_gene: TRBJ2-4
abundance: .

CDR3nt: TGTGCCAGCAGCTTGGCCAGCGGACTCACAGATACGCAGTATTTT
CDR3aa: CASSLASGLTDTQYF
d_gene: .
v_gene: TRBV7-2
j_gene: TRBJ2-3
abundance: .

CDR3nt: TGTGCCAGCAGCTTTTCGGGCCACCGGGGGGAGCAGTTCTTC
CDR3aa: CASSFSGHRGEQFF
d_gene: .
v_gene: TRBV7-9
j_gene: TRBJ2-1
abundance: .

CDR3nt: TGTGCCATCAGTACCACGGGACAGGCCAAGTGGGGAGAGACCCAGTACTTC
CDR3aa: CAISTTGQAKWGETQYF
d_gene: TRBD1
v_gene: TRBV10-3
j_gene: TRBJ2-5
abundance: .

CDR3nt: TGTGCCATCAGTGAGAGCACAGATACGCAGTATTTT
CDR3aa: CAISESTDTQYF
d_gene: .
v_gene: TRBV10-3
j_gene: TRBJ2-3
abundance: .

CDR3nt: TGTGCCAGCAGTGAGCGCAGGAACAATCAGCCCCAGCATTTT
CDR3aa: CASSERRNNQPQHF
d_gene: .
v_gene: TRBV2
j_gene: TRBJ1-5
abundance: .

CDR3nt: TGTGCCAGTAGTGCTGACGGACTCTATAATTCACCCCTCCACTTT
CDR3aa: CASSADGLYNSPLHF
d_gene: .
v_gene: TRBV19
j_gene: TRBJ1-6
abundance: .

CDR3nt: TGTGCCAGCAGCTTAGTGTTTGAGCAGTTCTTC
CDR3aa: CASSLVFEQFF
d_gene: .
v_gene: TRBV11-2
j_gene: TRBJ2-1
abundance: .

CDR3nt: TGTGCCAGCAGTTTGACACCCTCCGAGCCCGGGGAGCTGTTTTTT
CDR3aa: CASSLTPSEPGELFF
d_gene: .
v_gene: TRBV6-5
j_gene: TRBJ2-2
abundance: .

CDR3nt: TGTGCCAGCCTTGACGGGAGGTCCTACAATGAGCAGTTCTTC
CDR3aa: CASLDGRSYNEQFF
d_gene: TRBD2
v_gene: TRBV10-3
j_gene: TRBJ2-1
abundance: .

CDR3nt: TGTGCCAGCAGTGAAGCGCCGTGGTCCCTCCACTTT
CDR3aa: CASSEAPWSLHF
d_gene: .
v_gene: TRBV6-1
j_gene: TRBJ1-6
abundance: .

CDR3nt: TGTGCCAGCAGCCGAGTGGGAGACTACGAGCAGTACTTC
CDR3aa: CASSRVGDYEQYF
d_gene: .
v_gene: TRBV11-3
j_gene: TRBJ2-7
abundance: .

CDR3nt: TGTGCCAGCGGGACTAGCGGGAGTGGGGAGCAGTTCTTC
CDR3aa: CASGTSGSGEQFF
d_gene: TRBD2
v_gene: TRBV6-1
j_gene: TRBJ2-1
abundance: .

CDR3nt: TGTGCCATCAGTGGGGCACAGGGACTTACGAACACCGGGGAGCTGTTTTTT
CDR3aa: CAISGAQGLTNTGELFF
d_gene: .
v_gene: TRBV10-3
j_gene: TRBJ2-2
abundance: many

CDR3nt: TGTGCCAGCAGCTTAGGGGGTGGTGAAGCTTTCTTT
CDR3aa: CASSLGGGEAFF
d_gene: .
v_gene: TRBV11-1
j_gene: TRBJ1-1
abundance: once

CDR3nt: TGTGCCAGCAGTTCCTCCTATAATTCACCCCTCCACTTT
CDR3aa: CASSSSYNSPLHF
d_gene: .
v_gene: TRBV6-5
j_gene: TRBJ1-6
abundance: .

CDR3nt: TGTGCCAGCAGAAGAGCGGGGGGCCGCGGGGAGCTGTTTTTT
CDR3aa: CASRRAGGRGELFF
d_gene: TRBD2
v_gene: TRBV14
j_gene: TRBJ2-2
abundance: .